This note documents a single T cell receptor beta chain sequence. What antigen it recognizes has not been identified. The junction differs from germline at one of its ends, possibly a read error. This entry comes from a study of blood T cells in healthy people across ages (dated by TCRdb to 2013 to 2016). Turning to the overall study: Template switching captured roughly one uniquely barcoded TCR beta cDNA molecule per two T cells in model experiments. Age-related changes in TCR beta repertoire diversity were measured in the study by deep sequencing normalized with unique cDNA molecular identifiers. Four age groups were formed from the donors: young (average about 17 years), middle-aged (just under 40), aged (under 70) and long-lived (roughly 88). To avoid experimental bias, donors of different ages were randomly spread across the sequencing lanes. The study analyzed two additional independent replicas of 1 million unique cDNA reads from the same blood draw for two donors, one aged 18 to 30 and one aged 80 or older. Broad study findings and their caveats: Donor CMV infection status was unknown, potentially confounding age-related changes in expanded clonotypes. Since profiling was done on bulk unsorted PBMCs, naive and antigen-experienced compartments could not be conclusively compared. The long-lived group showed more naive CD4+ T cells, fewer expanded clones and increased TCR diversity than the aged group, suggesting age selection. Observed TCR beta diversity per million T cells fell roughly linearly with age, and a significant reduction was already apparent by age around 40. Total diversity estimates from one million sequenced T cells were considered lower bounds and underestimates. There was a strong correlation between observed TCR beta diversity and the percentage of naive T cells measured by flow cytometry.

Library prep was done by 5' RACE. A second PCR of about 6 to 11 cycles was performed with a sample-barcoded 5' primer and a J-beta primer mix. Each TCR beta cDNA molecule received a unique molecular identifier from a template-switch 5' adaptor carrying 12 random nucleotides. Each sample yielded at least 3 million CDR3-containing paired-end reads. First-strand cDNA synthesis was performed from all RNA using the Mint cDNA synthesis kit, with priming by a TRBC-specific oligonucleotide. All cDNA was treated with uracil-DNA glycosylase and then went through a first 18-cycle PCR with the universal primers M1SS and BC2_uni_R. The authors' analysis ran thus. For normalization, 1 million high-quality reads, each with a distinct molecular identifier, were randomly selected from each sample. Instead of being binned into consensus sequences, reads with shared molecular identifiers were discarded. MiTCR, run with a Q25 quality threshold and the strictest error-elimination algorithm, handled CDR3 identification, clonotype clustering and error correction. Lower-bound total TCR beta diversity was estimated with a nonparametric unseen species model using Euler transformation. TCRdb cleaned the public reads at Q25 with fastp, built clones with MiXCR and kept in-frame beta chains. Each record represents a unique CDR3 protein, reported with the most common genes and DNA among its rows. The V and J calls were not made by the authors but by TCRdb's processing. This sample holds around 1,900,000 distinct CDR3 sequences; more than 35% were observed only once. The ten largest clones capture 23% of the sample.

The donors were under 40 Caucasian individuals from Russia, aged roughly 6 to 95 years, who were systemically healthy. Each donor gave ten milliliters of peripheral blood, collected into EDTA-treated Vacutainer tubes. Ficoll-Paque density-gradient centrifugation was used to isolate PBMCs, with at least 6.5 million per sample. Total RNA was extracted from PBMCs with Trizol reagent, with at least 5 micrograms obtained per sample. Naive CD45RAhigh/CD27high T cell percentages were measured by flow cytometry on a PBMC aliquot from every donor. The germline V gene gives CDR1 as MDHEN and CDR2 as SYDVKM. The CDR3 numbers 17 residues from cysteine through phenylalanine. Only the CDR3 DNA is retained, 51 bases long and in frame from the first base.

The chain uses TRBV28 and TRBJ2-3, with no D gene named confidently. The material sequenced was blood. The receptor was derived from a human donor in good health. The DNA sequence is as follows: TGTACCAGCAGTTTTCGAGGTGGCCTCCTGGGGACAGATACGCAGTATTTT. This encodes CTSSFRGGLLGTDTQYF.